This passage covers 22 T cell receptor beta chains from one sample sequenced in a study of T cell changes during pregnancy in multiple sclerosis. The data were produced by immunoSEQ multiplex PCR, yet TCRdb's version contains in-frame clones alone and is incomplete. The sample records tens of thousands of clones, roughly nine tenths being singletons. The material sequenced was CD4+ T cells from peripheral blood mononuclear cells, taken before pregnancy. These receptors all stem from a female donor with multiple sclerosis, enrolled in a pregnancy study.

The chain links TRBV5-1 to TRBJ1-1; TRBD1 aligns across 7 bases. The CDR3 is 16 amino acids. V was pared by 0 bases and J by 7 bases, with 12 bases of the junction left unmatched. Germline V CDR1 and CDR2: SGHRS, YFSETQ. DNA for the CDR3: TGCGCCAGCAGCTTGGGGGTAATGGACAGGAAAATTGAAGCTTTCTTT. This encodes CASSLGVMDRKIEAFF. Drawing the rest from reference TRBV5-1 and TRBJ1-1, the complete variable domain is KAGVTQTPRYLIKTRGQQVTLSCSPISGHRSVSWYQQTPGQGLQFLFEYFSETQRNKGNFPGRFSGRQFSNSRSEMNVSTLELGDSALYLCASSLGVMDRKIEAFFGQGTRLTVV.

The chain recombines TRBV4-2 with TRBJ1-5, with D unclear. The ends were cut back, 0 bases at V and 5 bases at J, with 5 bases in the middle. The germline gives CDR1 LGHNA, CDR2 YNFKEQ. The CDR3 runs to 13 residues. CDR3 DNA: TGTGCCAGCAGCCAAGATTCGGATCAGCCCCAGCATTTT. Its translation is CASSQDSDQPQHF.

The chain links TRBV5-1 to TRBJ2-5; no clear D gene. The V end was cut by 4 bases, the J end by 2 bases, with 9 bases between. Germline CDR1 SGHRS, CDR2 YFSETQ. CDR3 length: 13 residues. CDR3 sequence reads: CASSPSPQETQYF. The CDR3 DNA is TGCGCCAGCAGCCCGAGCCCTCAAGAGACCCAGTACTTC.

The count of this clone is one. The chain is built from TRBV7-2 and TRBJ2-7, with 8 bases aligning to TRBD1. This CDR3 spans 15 amino acids. Germline V gene lookup returns CDR1 SGHTA and CDR2 FQGNSA. Germline trimming cut 3 bases from V and 7 bases from J; bases unmatched to any gene: 11. The DNA of the CDR3 is TGTGCCAGCAGCTTCTTATGGACAGGGCTGAGGGAGCAGTACTTC. This encodes CASSFLWTGLREQYF. Supplemented by reference TRBV7-2 and TRBJ2-7, the full variable domain reads GAGVSQSPSNKVTEKGKDVELRCDPISGHTALYWYRQSLGQGLEFLIYFQGNSAPDKSGLPSDRFSAERTGGSVSTLTIQRTQQEDSAVYLCASSFLWTGLREQYFGPGTRLTVT.

Concerning this clone: The identical CDR3 is also encoded by other nucleotide sequences in the sample. The genes are TRBV9 and TRBJ2-2; possibly TRBD2 for D (5 bases). V was cut by 0 bases and J by 1 base, with 7 bases left in between. Germline assignment: CDR1 SGDLS and CDR2 YYNGEE. The CDR3 is 15 residues long. CDR3 in amino acids: CASSVVGENTGELFF. CDR3 DNA sequence: TGTGCCAGCAGCGTAGTGGGAGAGAACACCGGGGAGCTGTTTTTT.

This clone was picked up one time. The V and J genes are TRBV6-1 and TRBJ1-6, with D tentatively TRBD1 (5 bases). Germline CDR1 is MNHNS and CDR2 is SASEGT. V shed 5 bases and J shed 10 bases, with 12 bases lying between them. The CDR3 sequence is 13 residues long. The CDR3 loop is CASSPQGGSPLHF. In nucleotides, the CDR3 is TGTGCCAGCAGTCCCCAGGGCGGATCACCCCTCCACTTT.

This chain links TRBV18 with TRBJ2-7, with TRBD1 matching over 7 bases. The CDR3 contains 13 residues. Trimming at V came to 3 bases and at J to 3 bases, leaving 2 bases not matched to a gene. CDR1 and CDR2 from the germline V gene are KGHSH and LQKENI. The CDR3 protein is CASSPGQSYEQYF. The CDR3 DNA reads as TGTGCCAGCTCACCGGGACAGAGCTACGAGCAGTACTTC.

The rearrangement uses TRBV6-6 and TRBJ2-1; TRBD2 agrees at 7 bases. The CDR3 loop spans 14 amino acids. Per germline, CDR1 MNHNY and CDR2 SVGAGI (reference sequence). J was trimmed by 10 bases and V by 2 bases; bases with no gene match: 8. This CDR3 reads CASSYDGGKNEQFF. The CDR3, as DNA: TGTGCCAGCAGTTACGACGGGGGGAAGAACGAGCAGTTCTTC.

This clone turned up a few times. The chain uses TRBV5-6 and TRBJ2-5, with D maybe TRBD1 (5 bases). This CDR3 is built from 13 residues. Germline CDR1 and CDR2: SGHDT and YYEEEE. V lost 2 bases, J lost 3 bases, and 8 bases lay in between. CDR3 amino acids: CASSFTGEETQYF. The CDR3 bases are TGTGCCAGCAGCTTCACAGGCGAAGAGACCCAGTACTTC.

The rearrangement joins TRBV6-1 to TRBJ1-3; TRBD1 agrees at 7 bases. Germline trimming cut 9 bases from V and 0 bases from J; bases unmatched to any gene: 8. The germline CDR1 and CDR2 sequences are MNHNS and SASEGT. The CDR3 totals 15 residues. For the CDR3, the DNA is TGTGCCAGTTCGGGACAGCAATTCTCTGGAAACACCATATATTTT. It codes for CASSGQQFSGNTIYF.

The chain carries TRBV6-1 and TRBJ2-7; maybe TRBD2 (6 bases). CDR1 and CDR2 from the germline V gene are MNHNS and SASEGT. Trimming took 6 bases from V and 4 from J, leaving 16 bases between them. CDR3 length: 14 residues. The CDR3 coding sequence is TGTGCCAGCAGGCTCGGGGGACCCTTATACGAGCAGTACTTC. Translation gives CASRLGGPLYEQYF.

The genes are TRBV5-6 and TRBJ2-4; a possible D gene is TRBD1 (6 bases). V was cut by 4 bases and J by 6 bases, with 11 bases left in between. The CDR3 spans 13 residues. Germline lookup yields CDR1 SGHDT and CDR2 YYEEEE. CDR3 nucleotide sequence: TGTGCCAGCAGCCCCGGACAGACAAACATTCAGTACTTC. This codes for CASSPGQTNIQYF.

The chain carries TRBV28 and TRBJ1-2, with a possible D match to TRBD1 (5 bases). The V gene lost 6 bases and the J gene lost 0 bases, with 17 bases spanning the gap. The length of the CDR3 is 16 residues. Germline CDR1 is MDHEN and CDR2 is SYDVKM. The CDR3 DNA sequence: TGTGCCAGCAGCGTCGTCGTGACAGCCTCTAACTATGGCTACACCTTC. It encodes CASSVVVTASNYGYTF.

The genes are TRBV15 and TRBJ2-2, with TRBD2 matching 7 bases. The CDR3 is 14 residues long. Unmatched junction bases numbered 1, after V lost 0 bases and J lost 6 bases. Germline lookup yields CDR1 LNHNV and CDR2 YYDKDF (reference sequence). CDR3 residues: CATSRDRGAGELFF. CDR3 sequence (DNA): TGTGCCACCAGCAGAGATCGGGGGGCCGGGGAGCTGTTTTTT.

The chain links TRBV4-1 to TRBJ2-1; a weak D match, TRBD2 (6 bases). This CDR3 is 16 amino acids long. Trimming took off 0 bases at V and 0 bases at J, with 9 bases between the two ends. The germline CDR1 and CDR2 sequences are MGHRA and YSYEKL. CDR3 protein: CASSQEGLLSYNEQFF. CDR3 DNA: TGCGCCAGCAGCCAAGAAGGACTACTCTCCTACAATGAGCAGTTCTTC.

This chain joins TRBV4-2 and TRBJ1-4; TRBD1 agrees at 8 bases. V lost 3 bases to trimming and J lost 8 bases; unmatched junction nucleotides: 11. Per germline, CDR1 LGHNA and CDR2 YNFKEQ. The CDR3 is 16 amino acids. The CDR3 reads CASSQRRDRRGEKLFF. The CDR3 DNA is TGTGCCAGCAGCCAGCGCCGGGACAGGAGAGGGGAAAAACTGTTTTTT.

The V call is TRBV7-2, the J call TRBJ1-2, with 7 bases lining up with TRBD1. V was pared by 4 bases and J by 5 bases, with 7 bases of the junction left unmatched. There are 14 residues in the CDR3. The germline V gene has CDR1 SGHTA and CDR2 FQGNSA. The CDR3 DNA follows: TGTGCCAGCAGCTGGGACAGTTCTTTATATGGCTACACCTTC. Translation: CASSWDSSLYGYTF. Full variable domain (outside the CDR3, taken from reference TRBV7-2 and TRBJ1-2): GAGVSQSPSNKVTEKGKDVELRCDPISGHTALYWYRQSLGQGLEFLIYFQGNSAPDKSGLPSDRFSAERTGGSVSTLTIQRTQQEDSAVYLCASSWDSSLYGYTFGSGTRLTVV.

The chain links TRBV13 to TRBJ1-2, with TRBD1 matching over 7 bases. Germline CDR1 reads PRHDT; CDR2 reads FYEKMQ (reference sequence). V gave up 0 bases and J gave up 3 bases; unmatched junction bases: 4. The CDR3 has 15 residues. DNA for the CDR3: TGTGCCAGCAGCTTAGGAGGGGGCGCGGACTATGGCTACACCTTC. Residues: CASSLGGGADYGYTF.

This chain joins TRBV19 and TRBJ1-2; 10 positions match TRBD1. This CDR3 region has 17 residues. Unmatched junction bases numbered 10, after V lost 6 bases and J lost 0 bases. Germline CDR1 and CDR2: LNHDA and SQIVND (reference sequence). The CDR3, as DNA: TGTGCCAGTAGAGCCGGGACAGGGGCCCTACCTAACTATGGCTACACCTTC. This translates into CASRAGTGALPNYGYTF.

This clone was observed once. The V gene is TRBV19, the J gene TRBJ2-5; 11 nucleotides align to TRBD1. The CDR3 is 17 residues long. The germline V gene encodes CDR1 LNHDA and CDR2 SQIVND (reference sequence). Unmatched junction bases numbered 12, after V lost 4 bases and J lost 5 bases. In DNA form, the CDR3 reads TGTGCCAGTAGTACTGGTCACCGGGACAGGGGGTCGGAGACCCAGTACTTC. Translation gives CASSTGHRDRGSETQYF.

The chain links TRBV5-6 to TRBJ1-1; possibly TRBD1 for D (6 bases). V was shortened by 3 bases and J by 5 bases, with 14 bases between the two germline ends. Germline CDR1 is SGHDT and CDR2 is YYEEEE. The CDR3 is 14 amino acids. The CDR3 DNA reads TGTGCCAGCAGCTCTCGGGGGGGCGGAACTGAAGCTTTCTTT. It encodes CASSSRGGGTEAFF.

This clone was found once. At one end the junction does not follow the germline gene, possibly because of a read error. The chain is built from TRBV7-7 and TRBJ2-1; perhaps TRBD2 as D (5 bases). The CDR3 loop spans 15 amino acids. Germline CDR1 and CDR2: SSHAT and FNYEAQ (reference sequence). The CDR3 nucleotides are TGTGCTAGCAGCACCCGGGAAGGACCTTACAATGAGCAGTTCTTC. It is translated as CASSTREGPYNEQFF.